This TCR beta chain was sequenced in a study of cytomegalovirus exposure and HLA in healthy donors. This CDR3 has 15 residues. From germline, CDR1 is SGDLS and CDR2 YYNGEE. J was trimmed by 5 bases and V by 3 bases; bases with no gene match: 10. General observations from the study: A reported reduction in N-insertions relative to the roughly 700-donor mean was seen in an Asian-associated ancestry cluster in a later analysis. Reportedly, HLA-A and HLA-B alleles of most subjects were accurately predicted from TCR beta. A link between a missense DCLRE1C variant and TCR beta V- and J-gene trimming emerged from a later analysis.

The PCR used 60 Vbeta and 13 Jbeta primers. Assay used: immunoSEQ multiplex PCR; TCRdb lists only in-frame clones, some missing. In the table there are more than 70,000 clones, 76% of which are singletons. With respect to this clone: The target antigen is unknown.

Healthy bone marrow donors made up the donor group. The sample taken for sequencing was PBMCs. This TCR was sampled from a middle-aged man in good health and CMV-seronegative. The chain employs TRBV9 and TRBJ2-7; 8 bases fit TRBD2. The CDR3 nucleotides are TGTGCCAGCAGCGCTTATAGCGGGGCCGCGAACGAGCAGTACTTC. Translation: CASSAYSGAANEQYF.